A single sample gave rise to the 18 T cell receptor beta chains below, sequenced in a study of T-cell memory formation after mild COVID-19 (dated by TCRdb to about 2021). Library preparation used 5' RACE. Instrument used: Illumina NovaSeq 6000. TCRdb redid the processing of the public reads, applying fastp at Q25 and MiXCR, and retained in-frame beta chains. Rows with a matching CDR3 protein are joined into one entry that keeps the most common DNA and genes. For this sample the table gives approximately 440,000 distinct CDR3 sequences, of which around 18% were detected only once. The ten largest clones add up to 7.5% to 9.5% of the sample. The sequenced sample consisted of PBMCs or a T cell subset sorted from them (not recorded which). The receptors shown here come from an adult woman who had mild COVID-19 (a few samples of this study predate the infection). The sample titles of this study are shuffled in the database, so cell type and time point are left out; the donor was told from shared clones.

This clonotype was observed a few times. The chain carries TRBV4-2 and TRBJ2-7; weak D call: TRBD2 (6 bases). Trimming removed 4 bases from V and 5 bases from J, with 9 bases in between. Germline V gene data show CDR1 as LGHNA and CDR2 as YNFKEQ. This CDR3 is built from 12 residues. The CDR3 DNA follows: TGTGCCAGCAGCCTGGACTACCACGAGCAGTACTTC. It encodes CASSLDYHEQYF.

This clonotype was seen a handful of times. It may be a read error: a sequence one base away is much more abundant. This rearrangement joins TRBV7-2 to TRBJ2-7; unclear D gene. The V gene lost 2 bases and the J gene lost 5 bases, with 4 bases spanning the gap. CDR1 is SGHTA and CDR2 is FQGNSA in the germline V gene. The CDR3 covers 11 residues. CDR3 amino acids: CASSLTHEQYF. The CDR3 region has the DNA TGTGCCAGCAGCTTAACCCACGAGCAGTACTTC.

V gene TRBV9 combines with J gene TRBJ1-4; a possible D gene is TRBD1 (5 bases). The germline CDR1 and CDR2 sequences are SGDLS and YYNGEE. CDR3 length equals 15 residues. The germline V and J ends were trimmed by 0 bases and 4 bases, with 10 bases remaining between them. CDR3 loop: CASSVDGGFNEKLFF. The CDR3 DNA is TGTGCCAGCAGCGTAGATGGGGGGTTTAATGAAAAACTGTTTTTT.

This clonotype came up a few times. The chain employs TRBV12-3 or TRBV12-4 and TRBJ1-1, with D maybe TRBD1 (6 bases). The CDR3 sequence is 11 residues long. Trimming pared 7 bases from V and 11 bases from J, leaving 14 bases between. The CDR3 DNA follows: TGTGCCAGCACCGGACAGTTCGGCGCTTTCTTT. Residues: CASTGQFGAFF.

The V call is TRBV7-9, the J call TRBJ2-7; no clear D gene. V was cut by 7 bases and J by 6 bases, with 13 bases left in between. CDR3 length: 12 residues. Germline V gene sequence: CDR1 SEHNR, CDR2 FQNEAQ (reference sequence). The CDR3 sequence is CASTILRSEQYF. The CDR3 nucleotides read TGTGCCAGCACCATCTTGAGGAGCGAGCAGTACTTC.

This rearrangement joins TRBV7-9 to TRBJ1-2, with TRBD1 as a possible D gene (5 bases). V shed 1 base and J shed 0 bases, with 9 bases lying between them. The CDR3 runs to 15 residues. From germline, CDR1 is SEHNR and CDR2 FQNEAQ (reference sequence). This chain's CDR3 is CASSLGKGANYGYTF. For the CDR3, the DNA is TGTGCCAGCAGCTTAGGAAAAGGGGCTAACTATGGCTACACCTTC.

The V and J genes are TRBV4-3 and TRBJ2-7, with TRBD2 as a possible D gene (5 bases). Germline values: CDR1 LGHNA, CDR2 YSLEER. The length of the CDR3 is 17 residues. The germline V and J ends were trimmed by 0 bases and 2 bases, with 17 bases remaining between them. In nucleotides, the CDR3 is TGCGCCAGCAGCCAAGACTTGGGCGGGCCCGATGCCTACGAGCAGTACTTC. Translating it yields CASSQDLGGPDAYEQYF.

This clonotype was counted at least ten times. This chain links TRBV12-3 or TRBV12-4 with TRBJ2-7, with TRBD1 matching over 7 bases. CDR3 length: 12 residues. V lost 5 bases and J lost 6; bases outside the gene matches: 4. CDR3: CASSENRGEQYF. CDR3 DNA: TGTGCCAGCAGTGAAAACAGGGGCGAGCAGTACTTC.

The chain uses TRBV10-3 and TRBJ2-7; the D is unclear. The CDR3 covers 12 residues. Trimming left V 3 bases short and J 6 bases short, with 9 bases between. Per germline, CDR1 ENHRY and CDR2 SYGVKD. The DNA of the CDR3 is TGTGCCATCAGTGATTGGGAAAGCGAGCAGTACTTC. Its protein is CAISDWESEQYF.

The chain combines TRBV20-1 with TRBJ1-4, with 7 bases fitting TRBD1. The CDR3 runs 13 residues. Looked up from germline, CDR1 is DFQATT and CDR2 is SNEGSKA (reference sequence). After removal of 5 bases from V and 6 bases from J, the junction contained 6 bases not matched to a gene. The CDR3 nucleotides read TGCAGTGCTCCCGGGACAGCGCATGAAAAACTGTTTTTT. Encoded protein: CSAPGTAHEKLFF.

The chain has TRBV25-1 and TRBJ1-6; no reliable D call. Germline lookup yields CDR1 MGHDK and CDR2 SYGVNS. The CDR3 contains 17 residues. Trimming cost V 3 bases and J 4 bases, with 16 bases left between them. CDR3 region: CASSDSWAETYNSPLHF. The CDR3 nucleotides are TGTGCCAGCAGTGATAGTTGGGCGGAAACTTATAATTCACCCCTCCACTTT.

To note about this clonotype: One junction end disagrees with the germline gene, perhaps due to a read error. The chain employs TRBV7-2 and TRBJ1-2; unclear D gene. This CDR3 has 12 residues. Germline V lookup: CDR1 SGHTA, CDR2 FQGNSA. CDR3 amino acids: CASSSLVGSQAF. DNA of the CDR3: TGTGCCAGCAGCTCCCTCGTGGGCAGCCAGGCCTTC. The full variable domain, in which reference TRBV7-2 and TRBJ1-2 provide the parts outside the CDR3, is GAGVSQSPSNKVTEKGKDVELRCDPISGHTALYWYRQSLGQGLEFLIYFQGNSAPDKSGLPSDRFSAERTGGSVSTLTIQRTQQEDSAVYLCASSSLVGSQAFGSGTRLTVV.

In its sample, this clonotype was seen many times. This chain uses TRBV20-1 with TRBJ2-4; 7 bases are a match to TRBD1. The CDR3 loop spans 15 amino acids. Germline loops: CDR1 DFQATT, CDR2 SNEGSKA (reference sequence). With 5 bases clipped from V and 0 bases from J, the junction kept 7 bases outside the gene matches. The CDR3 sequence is CSAPGTAVAKNIQYF. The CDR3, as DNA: TGCAGTGCTCCTGGGACAGCTGTAGCCAAAAACATTCAGTACTTC.

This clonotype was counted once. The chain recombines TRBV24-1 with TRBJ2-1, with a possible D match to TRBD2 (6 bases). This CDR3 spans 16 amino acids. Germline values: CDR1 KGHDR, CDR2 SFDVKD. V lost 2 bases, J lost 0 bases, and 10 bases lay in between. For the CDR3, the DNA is TGTGCCACCAGTGATTGGGACGGGAGCTCCTACAATGAGCAGTTCTTC. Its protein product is CATSDWDGSSYNEQFF.

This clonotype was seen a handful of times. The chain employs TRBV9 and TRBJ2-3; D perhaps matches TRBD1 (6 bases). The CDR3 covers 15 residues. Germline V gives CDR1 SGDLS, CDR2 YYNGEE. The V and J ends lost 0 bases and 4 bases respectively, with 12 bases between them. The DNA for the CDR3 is TGTGCCAGCAGCGTAGACGGGACAATGTCAGATACGCAGTATTTT. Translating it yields CASSVDGTMSDTQYF.

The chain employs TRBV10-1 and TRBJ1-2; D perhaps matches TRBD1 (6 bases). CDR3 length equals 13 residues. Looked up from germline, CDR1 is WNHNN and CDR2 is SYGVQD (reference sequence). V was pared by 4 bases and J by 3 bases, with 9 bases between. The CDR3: CASSVWTDYGYTF. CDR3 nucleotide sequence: TGCGCCAGCAGTGTTTGGACAGACTATGGCTACACCTTC.

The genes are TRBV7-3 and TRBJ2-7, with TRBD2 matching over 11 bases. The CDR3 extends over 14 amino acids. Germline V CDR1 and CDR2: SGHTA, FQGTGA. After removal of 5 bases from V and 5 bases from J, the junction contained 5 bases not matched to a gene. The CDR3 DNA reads TGTGCCAGCAGCATTAGCGGGGGGGGTGACGAGCAGTACTTC. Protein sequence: CASSISGGGDEQYF.

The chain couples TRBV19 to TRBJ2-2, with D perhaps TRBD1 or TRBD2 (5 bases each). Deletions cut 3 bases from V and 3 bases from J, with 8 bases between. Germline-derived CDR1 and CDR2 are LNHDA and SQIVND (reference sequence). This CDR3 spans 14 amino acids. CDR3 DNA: TGTGCCAGTAGTATGGGACCTGACACCGGGGAGCTGTTTTTT. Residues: CASSMGPDTGELFF.